Following are 15 T cell receptor beta chains from one sample sequenced in a study of T cells in narcolepsy. The method was immunoSEQ multiplex PCR; TCRdb's version includes in-frame clones alone and lacks a portion of them. The sample includes some 13,000 clones, about 88% seen only once; the top ten take over 1.5%. The sample taken for sequencing was CD45RA- memory CD4+ T cells from PBMCs. These receptors originate from a human donor with narcolepsy.

The V gene is TRBV28, the J gene TRBJ1-5; maybe TRBD1 (5 bases). This CDR3 spans 16 amino acids. The V gene lost 5 bases and the J gene lost 0 bases, with 14 bases spanning the gap. Germline V lookup: CDR1 MDHEN, CDR2 SYDVKM. The CDR3 is CASSPPGGNSNQPQHF. DNA for the CDR3: TGTGCCAGCAGTCCACCCGGGGGAAATAGCAATCAGCCCCAGCATTTT.

The genes are TRBV6-1 and TRBJ2-2; maybe TRBD1 (6 bases). The CDR3 is made up of 15 amino acids. V lost 8 bases and J lost 6, with 19 bases in between. Germline V lookup: CDR1 MNHNS, CDR2 SASEGT. The CDR3 DNA sequence: TGTGCCAGCTACCCAACACAGGGTTTCTCCGGGGAGCTGTTTTTT. Amino acid sequence: CASYPTQGFSGELFF.

This rearrangement joins TRBV5-8 to TRBJ2-5, with 7 bases identical to TRBD2. The length of the CDR3 is 14 residues. V dropped 6 bases and J dropped 1; count of bases not matched to a gene: 6. Germline assignment: CDR1 SGHTS and CDR2 YDEGEE. This CDR3 is CASILSGTQETQYF. The CDR3 DNA reads TGTGCCAGCATCCTCAGCGGGACCCAAGAGACCCAGTACTTC.

The chain is built from TRBV6-5 and TRBJ2-5, with TRBD1 matching 9 bases. CDR1 and CDR2 from the germline V gene are MNHEY and SVGAGI. CDR3 size: 11 residues. With 8 bases clipped from V and 6 bases from J, the junction kept 1 base outside the gene matches. The CDR3 reads CASGQGKTQYF. The CDR3 region has the DNA TGTGCCAGCGGACAGGGGAAGACCCAGTACTTC.

In this sample, this clone turned up a few times. This sequence joins TRBV30 and TRBJ1-1, with 7 bases aligning to TRBD1. This CDR3 contains 13 residues. The ends lost 4 bases at V and 6 bases at J; junction bases unmatched: 8. CDR1 is GTSNPN, CDR2 SVGIG, per germline (reference sequence). In DNA, the CDR3 is TGTGCCTGGACCAAGGGGGCCGGGGCTGAAGCTTTCTTT. As protein: CAWTKGAGAEAFF.

The J gene is TRBJ2-2, the V gene TRBV15, with 7 bases aligning to TRBD2. J lost 6 bases, V lost 0 bases, and 4 bases had no gene match. CDR1 is LNHNV, CDR2 YYDKDF, per germline (reference sequence). This CDR3 has 15 amino acids. Here the CDR3 reads CATSRDSGGAGELFF. In DNA, the CDR3 is TGTGCCACCAGCAGAGATAGTGGGGGGGCCGGGGAGCTGTTTTTT.

The chain combines TRBV7-9 with TRBJ2-5; D might be TRBD2 (5 bases). V was clipped by 6 bases and J by 0 bases, with 11 bases between them. The CDR3 covers 14 residues. Germline V gives CDR1 SEHNR, CDR2 FQNEAQ (reference sequence). CDR3 DNA sequence: TGTGCCAGCAGTCGCGGGTACGACCAAGAGACCCAGTACTTC. This gives the protein CASSRGYDQETQYF.

This clone was seen once. J is TRBJ1-5 and V is TRBV5-1, with TRBD1 matching over 7 bases. The CDR3 is 17 residues long. CDR1 SGHRS and CDR2 YFSETQ come from the germline V gene. Losses at the gene ends were 0 bases for V and 5 bases for J; bases not matched to a gene: 11. The CDR3 here is CASSLGTGTEGHQPQHF. DNA for the CDR3: TGCGCCAGCAGCTTGGGGACCGGGACAGAGGGGCATCAGCCCCAGCATTTT.

In DNA, the CDR3 is TGTGCCAGCAGCATTAGGACTATTCGAGGTGAGCAGTTCTTC. Its translation is CASSIRTIRGEQFF. The chain combines TRBV11-1 with TRBJ2-1; D is possibly TRBD2 (6 bases). CDR1 is SGHAT and CDR2 is FQDESV in the germline V gene (reference sequence). The CDR3 contains 14 residues. V gave up 5 bases and J gave up 9 bases, with 17 bases separating them.

V and J are TRBV7-2 and TRBJ2-2, with D perhaps TRBD1 (6 bases). Trimming removed 4 bases at V and 0 bases at J, with 12 bases between. Germline CDR1 is SGHTA and CDR2 is FQGNSA. This CDR3 contains 16 residues. CDR3 residues: CASSSRGRANTGELFF. Written as DNA, the CDR3 is TGTGCCAGCAGCTCCAGGGGTAGGGCGAACACCGGGGAGCTGTTTTTT.

The CDR3 nucleotides read TGTGCCAGCAGCCCACGGGGACTAGCGGGATCCTACGAGCAGTACTTC. Its protein product is CASSPRGLAGSYEQYF. The chain carries TRBV9 and TRBJ2-7; TRBD2 aligns across 13 bases. This CDR3 spans 16 amino acids. Per germline, CDR1 SGDLS and CDR2 YYNGEE. With V trimmed by 4 bases and J by 1 base, 5 bases remained unmatched.

V is TRBV5-1 and J is TRBJ2-2, with D maybe TRBD2 (6 bases). The V end was cut by 5 bases, the J end by 6 bases, with 20 bases between. The CDR3 totals 16 residues. CDR1 is SGHRS, CDR2 YFSETQ, per germline. CDR3 sequence reads: CASSNTGGGEAGELFF. The CDR3, as DNA: TGCGCCAGCAGTAATACAGGCGGAGGGGAGGCCGGGGAGCTGTTTTTT.

CDR3 residues: CASSPMTGGGTGELFF. The CDR3 DNA reads as TGTGCCAGCAGCCCTATGACAGGGGGCGGCACCGGGGAGCTGTTTTTT. The chain uses TRBV5-5 and TRBJ2-2; TRBD1 matches at 10 bases. The CDR3 is made up of 16 amino acids. In germline, CDR1 is SGHKS, CDR2 YYEKEE (reference sequence). V shed 4 bases and J 4 bases; nucleotides not matched to a gene: 7.

The chain recombines TRBV19 with TRBJ2-3, with D perhaps TRBD1 (6 bases). Germline V gives CDR1 LNHDA, CDR2 SQIVND (reference sequence). The CDR3 consists of 13 residues. Trimming removed 6 bases from V and 3 bases from J, with 10 bases in between. DNA of the CDR3: TGTGCCAGTAGGCGGCAGGGGACAGATACGCAGTATTTT. It translates to CASRRQGTDTQYF.

This clone was counted once. Other nucleotide sequences in the sample specify the same CDR3. The chain uses TRBV6-6 and TRBJ2-7; perhaps TRBD1 as D (5 bases). This CDR3 region has 14 residues. Germline lookup yields CDR1 MNHNY and CDR2 SVGAGI (reference sequence). V was clipped by 5 bases and J by 2 bases, with 13 bases between them. Here the CDR3 reads CASSTGLQAYEQYF. The CDR3 DNA is TGTGCCAGCAGTACAGGTCTACAAGCCTACGAGCAGTACTTC.